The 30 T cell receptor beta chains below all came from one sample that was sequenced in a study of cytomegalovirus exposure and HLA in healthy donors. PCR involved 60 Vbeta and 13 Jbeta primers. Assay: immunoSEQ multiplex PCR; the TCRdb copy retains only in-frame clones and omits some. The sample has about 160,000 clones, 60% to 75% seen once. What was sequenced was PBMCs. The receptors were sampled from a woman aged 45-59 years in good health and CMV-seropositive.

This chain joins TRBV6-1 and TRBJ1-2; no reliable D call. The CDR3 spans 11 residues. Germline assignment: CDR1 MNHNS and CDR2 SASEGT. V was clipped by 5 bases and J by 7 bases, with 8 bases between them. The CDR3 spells CASSLMSGYTF. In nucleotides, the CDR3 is TGTGCCAGCAGTCTGATGAGTGGCTACACCTTC.

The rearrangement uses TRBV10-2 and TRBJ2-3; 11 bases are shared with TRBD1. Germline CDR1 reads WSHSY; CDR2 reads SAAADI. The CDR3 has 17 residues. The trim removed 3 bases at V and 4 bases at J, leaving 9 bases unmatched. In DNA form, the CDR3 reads TGCGCCAGCAGTGACCCTTGGGGACAGGGGGGTGCAGATACGCAGTATTTT. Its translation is CASSDPWGQGGADTQYF.

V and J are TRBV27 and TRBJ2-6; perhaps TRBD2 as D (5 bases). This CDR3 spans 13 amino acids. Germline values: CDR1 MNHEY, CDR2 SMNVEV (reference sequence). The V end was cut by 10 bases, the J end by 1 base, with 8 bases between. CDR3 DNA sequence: TGTGCCATCGGGAAGTCTGGGGCCAACGTCCTGACTTTC. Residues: CAIGKSGANVLTF.

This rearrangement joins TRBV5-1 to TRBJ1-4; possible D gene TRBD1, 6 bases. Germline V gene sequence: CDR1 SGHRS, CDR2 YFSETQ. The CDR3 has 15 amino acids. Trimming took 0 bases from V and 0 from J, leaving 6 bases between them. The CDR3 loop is CASSLGTATNEKLFF. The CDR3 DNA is TGCGCCAGCAGCTTGGGGACAGCAACTAATGAAAAACTGTTTTTT.

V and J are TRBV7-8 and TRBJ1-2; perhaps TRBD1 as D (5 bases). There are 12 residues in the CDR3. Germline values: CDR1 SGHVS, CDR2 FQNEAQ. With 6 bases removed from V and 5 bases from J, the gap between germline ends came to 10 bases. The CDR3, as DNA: TGTGCCAGCAGTCCTTCAGGGTATGGCTACACCTTC. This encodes CASSPSGYGYTF.

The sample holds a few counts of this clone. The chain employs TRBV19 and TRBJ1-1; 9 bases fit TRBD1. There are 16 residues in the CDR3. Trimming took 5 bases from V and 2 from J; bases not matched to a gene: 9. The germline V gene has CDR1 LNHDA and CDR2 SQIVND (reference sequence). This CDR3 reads CASSRFEQGANTEAFF. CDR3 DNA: TGTGCCAGTAGTCGGTTTGAACAGGGGGCTAACACTGAAGCTTTCTTT.

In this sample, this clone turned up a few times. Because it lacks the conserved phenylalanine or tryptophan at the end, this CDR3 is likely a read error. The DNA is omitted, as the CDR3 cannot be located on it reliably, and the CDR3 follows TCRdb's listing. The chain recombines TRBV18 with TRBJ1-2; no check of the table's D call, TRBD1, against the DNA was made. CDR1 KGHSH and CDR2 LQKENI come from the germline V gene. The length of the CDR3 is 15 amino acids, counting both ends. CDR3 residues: CASSPQRQGAATPTL.

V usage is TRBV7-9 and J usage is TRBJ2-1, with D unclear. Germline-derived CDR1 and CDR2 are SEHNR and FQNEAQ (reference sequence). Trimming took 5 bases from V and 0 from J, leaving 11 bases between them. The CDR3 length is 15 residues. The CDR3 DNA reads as TGTGCCAGCAGCCCGACTTTGAGCTCCTACAATGAGCAGTTCTTC. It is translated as CASSPTLSSYNEQFF.

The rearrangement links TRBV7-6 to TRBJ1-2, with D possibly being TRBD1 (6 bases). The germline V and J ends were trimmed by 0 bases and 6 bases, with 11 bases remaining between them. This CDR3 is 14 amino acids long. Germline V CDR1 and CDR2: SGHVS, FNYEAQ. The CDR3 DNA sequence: TGTGCCAGCAGCTTAGCGGGGGGGCCCGATGGCTACACCTTC. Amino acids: CASSLAGGPDGYTF. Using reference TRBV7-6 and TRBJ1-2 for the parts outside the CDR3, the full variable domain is GAGVSQSPRYKVTKRGQDVALRCDPISGHVSLYWYRQALGQGPEFLTYFNYEAQQDKSGLPNDRFSAERPEGSISTLTIQRTEQRDSAMYRCASSLAGGPDGYTFGSGTRLTVV.

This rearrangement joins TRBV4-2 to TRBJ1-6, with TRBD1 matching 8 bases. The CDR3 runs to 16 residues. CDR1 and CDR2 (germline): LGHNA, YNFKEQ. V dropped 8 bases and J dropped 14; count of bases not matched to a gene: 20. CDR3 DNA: TGTGCCAGCGGCTATGGGAAGGTAGGACAGGGAGGAGCCCTCCACTTT. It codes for CASGYGKVGQGGALHF.

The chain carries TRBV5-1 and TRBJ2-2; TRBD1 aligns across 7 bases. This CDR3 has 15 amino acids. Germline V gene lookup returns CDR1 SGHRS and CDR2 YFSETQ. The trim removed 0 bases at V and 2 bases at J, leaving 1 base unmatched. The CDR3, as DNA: TGCGCCAGCAGCTTGGGACAGGGAAACACCGGGGAGCTGTTTTTT. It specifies CASSLGQGNTGELFF.

The CDR3 sequence: CASSAFQWHEQFF. The DNA for the CDR3 is TGTGCCAGCAGCGCTTTCCAGTGGCATGAGCAGTTCTTC. J is TRBJ2-1 and V is TRBV7-8; no clear D. The germline CDR1 and CDR2 sequences are SGHVS and FQNEAQ. V was clipped by 5 bases and J by 8 bases, with 13 bases between them. The length of the CDR3 is 13 residues. The full variable domain, rest sourced from reference TRBV7-8 and TRBJ2-1, is GAGVSQSPRYKVAKRGQDVALRCDPISGHVSLFWYQQALGQGPEFLTYFQNEAQLDKSGLPSDRFFAERPEGSVSTLKIQRTQQEDSAVYLCASSAFQWHEQFFGPGTRLTVL.

In nucleotides, the CDR3 is TGTGCCAGCGGGCTAAAGGGAGCCCCGGGAAAACTGTTTTTT. Amino acid sequence: CASGLKGAPGKLFF. The rearrangement uses TRBV27 and TRBJ1-4, with D uncertain. Germline loops: CDR1 MNHEY, CDR2 SMNVEV (reference sequence). V dropped 8 bases and J dropped 10 bases, with 20 bases sitting between them. The CDR3 runs to 14 residues.

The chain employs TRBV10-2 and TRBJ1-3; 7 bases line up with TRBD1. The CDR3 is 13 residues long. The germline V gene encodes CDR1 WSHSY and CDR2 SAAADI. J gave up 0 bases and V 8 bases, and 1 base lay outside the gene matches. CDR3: CASRDSSGNTIYF. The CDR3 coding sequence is TGCGCCAGCCGGGACAGCTCTGGAAACACCATATATTTT.

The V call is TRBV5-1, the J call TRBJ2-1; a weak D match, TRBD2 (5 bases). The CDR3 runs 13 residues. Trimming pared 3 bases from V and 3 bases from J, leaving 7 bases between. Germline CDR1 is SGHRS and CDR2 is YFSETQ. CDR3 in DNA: TGCGCCAGCAGCTCGGACTTCTACAATGAGCAGTTCTTC. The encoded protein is CASSSDFYNEQFF.

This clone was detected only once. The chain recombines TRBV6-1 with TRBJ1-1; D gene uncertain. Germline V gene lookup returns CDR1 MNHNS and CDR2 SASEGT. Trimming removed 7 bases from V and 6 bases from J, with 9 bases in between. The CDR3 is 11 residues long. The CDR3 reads CASMPEPEAFF. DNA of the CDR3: TGTGCCAGCATGCCGGAGCCTGAAGCTTTCTTT.

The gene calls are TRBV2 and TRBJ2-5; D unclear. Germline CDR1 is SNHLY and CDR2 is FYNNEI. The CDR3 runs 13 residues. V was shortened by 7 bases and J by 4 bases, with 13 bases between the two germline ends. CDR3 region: CASKFGRLETQYF. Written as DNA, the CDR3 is TGTGCCAGCAAGTTTGGCAGACTAGAGACCCAGTACTTC.

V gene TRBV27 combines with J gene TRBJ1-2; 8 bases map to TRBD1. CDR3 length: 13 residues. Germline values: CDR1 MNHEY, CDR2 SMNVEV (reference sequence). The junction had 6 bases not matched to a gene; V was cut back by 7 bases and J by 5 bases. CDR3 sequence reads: CASTPQGGYGYTF. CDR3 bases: TGTGCCAGCACCCCACAGGGGGGGTATGGCTACACCTTC.

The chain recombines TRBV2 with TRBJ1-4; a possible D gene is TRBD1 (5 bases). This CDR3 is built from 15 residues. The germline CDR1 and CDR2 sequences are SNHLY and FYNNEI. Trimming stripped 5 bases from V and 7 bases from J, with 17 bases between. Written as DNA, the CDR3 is TGTGCCAGCAGTTCCCGACGGGGGGGTGGTGAAAAACTGTTTTTT. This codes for CASSSRRGGGEKLFF.

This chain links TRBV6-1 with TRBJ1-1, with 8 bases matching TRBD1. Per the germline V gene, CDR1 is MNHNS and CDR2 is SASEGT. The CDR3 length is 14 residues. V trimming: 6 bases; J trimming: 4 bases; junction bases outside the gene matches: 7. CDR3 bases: TGTGCCAGCAGCCGGGACAGGTCGGGCACTGAAGCTTTCTTT. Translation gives CASSRDRSGTEAFF.

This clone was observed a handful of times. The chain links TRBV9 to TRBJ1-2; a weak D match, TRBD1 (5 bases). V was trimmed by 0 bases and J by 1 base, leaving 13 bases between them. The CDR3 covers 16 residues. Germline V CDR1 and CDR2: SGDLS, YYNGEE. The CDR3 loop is CASSVALTARNYGYTF. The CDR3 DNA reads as TGTGCCAGCAGCGTAGCTCTGACAGCGCGTAACTATGGCTACACCTTC.

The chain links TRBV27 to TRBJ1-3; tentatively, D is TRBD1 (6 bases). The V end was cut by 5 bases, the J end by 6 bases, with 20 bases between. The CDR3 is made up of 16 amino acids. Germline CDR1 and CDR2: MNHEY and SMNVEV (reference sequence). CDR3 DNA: TGTGCCAGCAGTACCTGGCGCGGGGGGCAGGAAAACACCATATATTTT. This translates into CASSTWRGGQENTIYF.

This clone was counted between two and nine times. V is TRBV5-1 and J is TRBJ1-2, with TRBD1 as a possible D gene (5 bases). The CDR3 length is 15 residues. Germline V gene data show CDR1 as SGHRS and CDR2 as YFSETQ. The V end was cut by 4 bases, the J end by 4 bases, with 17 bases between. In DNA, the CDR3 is TGCGCCAGCAGCCCTACCCCAGGACAAGGCTATGGCTACACCTTC. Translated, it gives CASSPTPGQGYGYTF.

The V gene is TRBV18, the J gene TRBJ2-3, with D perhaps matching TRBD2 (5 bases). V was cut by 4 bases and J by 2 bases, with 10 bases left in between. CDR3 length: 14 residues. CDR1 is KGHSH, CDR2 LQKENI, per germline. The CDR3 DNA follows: TGTGCCAGCTCACGGAGGCTAGACACAGATACGCAGTATTTT. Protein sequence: CASSRRLDTDTQYF.

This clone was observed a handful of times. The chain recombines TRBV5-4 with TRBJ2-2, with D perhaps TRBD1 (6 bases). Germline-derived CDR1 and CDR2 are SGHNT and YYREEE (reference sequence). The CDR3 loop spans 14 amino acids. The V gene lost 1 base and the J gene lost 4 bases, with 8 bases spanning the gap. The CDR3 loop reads CASSLPGVTGELFF. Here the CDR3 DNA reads TGTGCCAGCAGCTTGCCAGGGGTCACCGGGGAGCTGTTTTTT.

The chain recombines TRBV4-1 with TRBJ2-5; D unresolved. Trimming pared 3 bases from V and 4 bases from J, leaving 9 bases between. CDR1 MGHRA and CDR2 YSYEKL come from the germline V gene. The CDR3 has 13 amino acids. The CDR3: CASSHPSTETQYF. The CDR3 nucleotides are TGCGCCAGCAGCCATCCTTCTACAGAGACCCAGTACTTC.

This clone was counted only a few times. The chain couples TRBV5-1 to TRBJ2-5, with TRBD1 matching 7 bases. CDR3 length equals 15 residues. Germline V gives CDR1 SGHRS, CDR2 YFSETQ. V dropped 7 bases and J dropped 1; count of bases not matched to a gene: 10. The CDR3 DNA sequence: TGCGCCAGCTGCAACCCCGGGACAGCCCAAGAGACCCAGTACTTC. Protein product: CASCNPGTAQETQYF.

The CDR3 bases are TGTGCCAGCAGCTTAACCGACAAATTTTCCAATTCACCCCTCCACTTT. The encoded protein is CASSLTDKFSNSPLHF. The chain employs TRBV11-2 and TRBJ1-6; unclear D gene. Trimming pared 2 bases from V and 7 bases from J, leaving 15 bases between. There are 16 residues in the CDR3. Germline V gene lookup returns CDR1 SGHAT and CDR2 FQNNGV. Combining the CDR3 with reference TRBV11-2 and TRBJ1-6 gives the whole variable domain EAGVAQSPRYKIIEKRQSVAFWCNPISGHATLYWYQQILGQGPKLLIQFQNNGVVDDSQLPKDRFSAERLKGVDSTLKIQPAKLEDSAVYLCASSLTDKFSNSPLHFGNGTRLTVT.

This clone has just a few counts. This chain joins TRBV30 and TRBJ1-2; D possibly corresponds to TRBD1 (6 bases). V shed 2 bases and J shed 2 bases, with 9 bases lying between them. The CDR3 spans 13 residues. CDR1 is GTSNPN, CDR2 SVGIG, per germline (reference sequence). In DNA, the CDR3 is TGTGCCTGGAGTAATACAGGGAACTATGGCTACACCTTC. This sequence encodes CAWSNTGNYGYTF.

The CDR3: CASSETSGFGGYTF. Here the CDR3 DNA reads TGTGCCAGCAGTGAAACTTCAGGGTTTGGTGGCTACACCTTC. V gene TRBV2 combines with J gene TRBJ1-2; TRBD1 might be the D (5 bases). Germline CDR1 SNHLY, CDR2 FYNNEI. V was trimmed by 2 bases and J by 7 bases, leaving 14 bases between them. The CDR3 has 14 residues.